The 3 T cell receptor beta chains reported below all come from one sample, sequenced in a study of blood T cell repertoires in COVID-19. The method was immunoSEQ multiplex PCR; TCRdb's version includes in-frame clones alone and lacks a portion of them. The sample contains under 150,000 clones, less than 90% of which appear only once. Specimen: PBMCs or T cells enriched from blood (not recorded which). Receptors were obtained from a woman aged 45-65 years who had recovered from COVID-19.

J is TRBJ2-7 and V is TRBV4-2; possibly TRBD2 for D (6 bases). V lost 1 base and J lost 5, with 12 bases in between. The germline CDR1 and CDR2 sequences are LGHNA and YNFKEQ. CDR3 length: 14 residues. The CDR3 DNA is TGTGCCAGCAGCCAAGCGACTAGGATCGACGAGCAGTACTTC. It codes for CASSQATRIDEQYF.

The chain recombines TRBV18 with TRBJ2-3; 8 bases are a match to TRBD2. The J segment lost 7 bases and the V segment lost 4 bases, leaving 10 bases of the junction unmatched. Germline lookup yields CDR1 KGHSH and CDR2 LQKENI. CDR3 size: 15 residues. Here the CDR3 DNA reads TGTGCCAGCTCACTTCTCGGGGGGGCCGGGAATACGCAGTATTTT. As protein: CASSLLGGAGNTQYF.

This chain uses TRBV4-2 with TRBJ2-7, with D perhaps matching TRBD2 (6 bases). The CDR3 covers 13 residues. Germline V gene lookup returns CDR1 LGHNA and CDR2 YNFKEQ. Trimming cost V 6 bases and J 0 bases, with 9 bases left between them. CDR3: CASRGTGSYEQYF. The CDR3 DNA is TGTGCCAGCAGAGGGACTGGCTCCTACGAGCAGTACTTC.